Listed below are T cell receptor beta chains from one sample, sequenced in a study of blood T cell repertoires in COVID-19. Sequencing used immunoSEQ multiplex PCR; TCRdb keeps in-frame clones, though not all of them. The sample has about 370,000 clones; 80% to 90% are singletons. Source material: PBMCs or T cells enriched from blood (not recorded which). Every receptor here comes from a man younger than 30 who had recovered from COVID-19. The CDR3 runs from the conserved cysteine through the conserved F or W. The order of the fields is D gene, V gene, clone size, J gene, CDR3 DNA, CDR3 protein. D genes are given only for firm matches. For some rows the clone size is stated as once, few or many, or as a class when expanded; others skip it.

>TRBD1|TRBV5-1|-|TRBJ1-1
TGCGCCAGCAGCGAACAGGGGGCGAGGGTGAACACTGAAGCTTTCTTT
CASSEQGARVNTEAFF
>-|TRBV28|-|TRBJ2-3
TGTGCCAGCAACATTGGGGGCAGCAACACAGATACGCAGTATTTT
CASNIGGSNTDTQYF
>-|TRBV10-3|-|TRBJ2-1
TGTGCCATCAGCTCGGGACTCACGAACAATGAGCAGTTCTTC
CAISSGLTNNEQFF
>-|TRBV28|-|TRBJ1-5
TGTGCCAGCATGCAGATTAGCAATCAGCCCCAGCATTTT
CASMQISNQPQHF
>-|TRBV7-2|-|TRBJ1-3
TGTGCCAGCAGCTCTGGGGGGTGGAGCTCTGGAAACACCATATATTTT
CASSSGGWSSGNTIYF
>-|TRBV2|-|TRBJ2-7
TGTGCCAGCAGTGAATTTCGCGAGCAGTACTTC
CASSEFREQYF
>TRBD2|TRBV3-1/TRBV3-2|-|TRBJ2-1
TGTGCCAGCAGCGGGACTAGCGGGGGCTACAATGAGCAGTTCTTC
CASSGTSGGYNEQFF
>-|TRBV5-8|-|TRBJ2-7
TGTGCCAGCAGCTTGGTGTTGAGTACCTACGAGCAGTACTTC
CASSLVLSTYEQYF
>-|TRBV5-6|-|TRBJ2-3
TGTGCCAGCAGCCCGCCGGATAGCGGAGTTGAAGATACGCAGTATTTT
CASSPPDSGVEDTQYF
>TRBD2|TRBV5-1|-|TRBJ2-3
TGCGCCAGCAGCTTGGACAGCGGGGGGGGCACAGATACGCAGTATTTT
CASSLDSGGGTDTQYF
>-|TRBV19|-|TRBJ2-7
TGTGCCAGTACCCTAACCGGGACATCCTACGAGCAGTACTTC
CASTLTGTSYEQYF
>-|TRBV24-1|-|TRBJ2-7
TGTGCCACCAGTGATTTGAAGGGGGAGCAGTACTTC
CATSDLKGEQYF
>-|TRBV6-5|-|TRBJ1-5
TGTGCCAGCAGGGGATGGGGGGTCCAGCCCCAGCATTTT
CASRGWGVQPQHF
>-|TRBV6-2/TRBV6-3|once|TRBJ2-5
TGTGCCAGCAGTTACTCCGGATCGGGGACCCAGTACTTC
CASSYSGSGTQYF
>-|TRBV13|-|TRBJ2-7
TGTGCCAGCAGCCCTCGGAGCTCCTACGAGCAGTACTTC
CASSPRSSYEQYF
>-|TRBV5-1|-|TRBJ2-7
TGCGCCAGCAGCTTGGAGGGGCGTTACTACGAGCAGTACTTC
CASSLEGRYYEQYF
>TRBD2|TRBV3-1/TRBV3-2|-|TRBJ2-5
TGTGCCAGCAGCCAACCCCTGACTAGCGGGAGGGCCACGGGGGAGACCCAGTACTTC
CASSQPLTSGRATGETQYF